The 21 T cell receptor beta chains presented below share a single source sample, sequenced in a study of T cell responses to AZD1222 COVID-19 vaccine. Repertoires were generated with immunoSEQ multiplex PCR, while TCRdb's copy carries only in-frame clones and drops some. The table shows approximately 150,000 clones, with roughly 92% occurring only once. The input for sequencing was peripheral blood, taken 28 days after the second AZD1222 dose. These receptors came from an adult who received the AZD1222 COVID-19 vaccine.

V and J are TRBV15 and TRBJ2-1; 7 bases map to TRBD2. V lost 7 bases to trimming and J lost 0 bases; unmatched junction nucleotides: 3. The CDR3 runs to 14 residues. Germline V CDR1 and CDR2: LNHNV, YYDKDF (reference sequence). CDR3 in amino acids: CATKLASSYNEQFF. CDR3 DNA sequence: TGTGCCACCAAACTAGCGTCCTCCTACAATGAGCAGTTCTTC. Filled out from reference TRBV15 and TRBJ2-1, the complete variable domain reads DAMVIQNPRYQVTQFGKPVTLSCSQTLNHNVMYWYQQKSSQAPKLLFHYYDKDFNNEADTPDNFQSRRPNTSFCFLDIRSPGLGDTAMYLCATKLASSYNEQFFGPGTRLTVL.

The J gene is TRBJ1-5, the V gene TRBV6-5, with D perhaps matching TRBD1 (5 bases). The CDR3 extends over 13 amino acids. Between the trimmed V and J ends, which lost 10 bases and 5 bases, there was a span of 15 bases. In germline, CDR1 is MNHEY, CDR2 SVGAGI. The CDR3 nucleotides read TGTGCCATCTCGGGGGGGGAGGATCAGCCCCAGCATTTT. This translates into CAISGGEDQPQHF.

This sequence joins TRBV7-9 and TRBJ2-1; tentatively, D is TRBD1 or TRBD2 (6 bases each). Germline V gives CDR1 SEHNR, CDR2 FQNEAQ (reference sequence). This CDR3 is built from 16 residues. V was pared by 1 base and J by 2 bases, with 12 bases between. The CDR3 spells CASSLVGGLAYNEQFF. The CDR3 coding sequence is TGTGCCAGCAGCTTAGTGGGGGGCTTAGCCTACAATGAGCAGTTCTTC.

The J gene is TRBJ2-7, the V gene TRBV19; D is unresolved. The CDR3 is 12 residues long. The germline CDR1 and CDR2 sequences are LNHDA and SQIVND (reference sequence). The V and J ends lost 3 bases and 5 bases respectively, with 8 bases between them. The CDR3 here is CASSIGSDEQYF. The DNA of the CDR3 is TGTGCCAGTAGTATTGGCTCGGACGAGCAGTACTTC. The full variable domain, rest sourced from reference TRBV19 and TRBJ2-7, is DGGITQSPKYLFRKEGQNVTLSCEQNLNHDAMYWYRQDPGQGLRLIYYSQIVNDFQKGDIAEGYSVSREKKESFPLTVTSAQKNPTAFYLCASSIGSDEQYFGPGTRLTVT.

This clone has only one observation. This chain connects TRBV7-2 to TRBJ1-2; the match to TRBD1 covers 8 bases. The CDR3 length is 16 residues. J gave up 5 bases and V 5 bases, and 13 bases lay outside the gene matches. CDR1 and CDR2 from the germline V gene are SGHTA and FQGNSA. For the CDR3, the DNA is TGTGCCAGCAGCCCTAACCTCAGGGGGCTGGGGTATGGCTACACCTTC. Protein: CASSPNLRGLGYGYTF.

The V and J genes are TRBV3-1 (or the pseudogene TRBV3-2) and TRBJ1-2, with a tentative D call TRBD1 (6 bases). The CDR3 length is 16 residues. The V end lost 3 bases, the J end lost 6 bases, and 20 bases lay between the germline ends. CDR1 and CDR2 (germline): LGHDT, YNNKEL (reference sequence). The CDR3 is CASSQNPGAGADGYTF. The CDR3 DNA reads TGTGCCAGCAGCCAGAACCCCGGAGCGGGGGCGGATGGCTACACCTTC.

The chain has TRBV14 and TRBJ2-1; D perhaps matches TRBD1 (6 bases). The CDR3 is made up of 16 amino acids. CDR1 is SGHDN and CDR2 is FVKESK in the germline V gene. The V end was cut by 0 bases, the J end by 5 bases, with 14 bases between. This CDR3 is CASSQDNRVRNNEQFF. In nucleotides, the CDR3 is TGTGCCAGCAGCCAAGATAACAGGGTCCGGAACAATGAGCAGTTCTTC.

This clone was counted a single time. The chain couples TRBV6-1 to TRBJ1-2; the D is unclear. Germline CDR1 and CDR2: MNHNS and SASEGT. The V end was cut by 3 bases, the J end by 7 bases, with 21 bases between. The CDR3 has 16 residues. The CDR3 sequence: CASSEGGYSDPAGYTF. Here the CDR3 DNA reads TGTGCCAGCAGTGAGGGAGGTTACAGTGATCCAGCTGGCTACACCTTC.

This chain joins TRBV5-1 and TRBJ2-5; D perhaps matches TRBD1 (5 bases). CDR3 length equals 16 residues. CDR1 SGHRS and CDR2 YFSETQ come from the germline V gene. Trimming took 3 bases from V and 5 from J, leaving 20 bases between them. The CDR3 spells CASSSTVGVGWETQYF. The CDR3 bases are TGCGCCAGCAGCTCAACGGTAGGGGTGGGCTGGGAGACCCAGTACTTC.

This chain joins TRBV5-1 and TRBJ2-7; 9 bases are shared with TRBD2. V was clipped by 0 bases and J by 6 bases; unmatched bases: 10. CDR1 is SGHRS, CDR2 YFSETQ, per germline. The CDR3 has 16 residues. The DNA of the CDR3 is TGCGCCAGCAGCTTGGGAGCAGGGACTAGCTTCTCCGAGCAGTACTTC. Translation gives CASSLGAGTSFSEQYF.

The chain carries TRBV5-1 and TRBJ2-7, with TRBD1 matching 7 bases. Germline V lookup: CDR1 SGHRS, CDR2 YFSETQ. The J segment lost 4 bases and the V segment lost 4 bases, leaving 5 bases of the junction unmatched. The CDR3 has 13 residues. The CDR3 nucleotides read TGCGCCAGCAGCAAGGGGGCCTTTTACGAGCAGTACTTC. Its translation is CASSKGAFYEQYF.

V gene TRBV15 combines with J gene TRBJ1-5, with unresolved D. Per the germline V gene, CDR1 is LNHNV and CDR2 is YYDKDF (reference sequence). Trimming removed 0 bases at V and 2 bases at J, with 11 bases between. The CDR3 loop spans 16 amino acids. CDR3: CATSREEHYGNQPQHF. DNA of the CDR3: TGTGCCACCAGCAGAGAGGAACACTACGGCAATCAGCCCCAGCATTTT. The whole variable domain, filled in from reference TRBV15 and TRBJ1-5, reads DAMVIQNPRYQVTQFGKPVTLSCSQTLNHNVMYWYQQKSSQAPKLLFHYYDKDFNNEADTPDNFQSRRPNTSFCFLDIRSPGLGDTAMYLCATSREEHYGNQPQHFGDGTRLSIL.

The chain is built from TRBV6-5 and TRBJ1-4; 7 bases match TRBD1. The ends lost 6 bases at V and 8 bases at J; junction bases unmatched: 9. This CDR3 region has 14 residues. Germline CDR1 and CDR2: MNHEY and SVGAGI. The CDR3 bases are TGTGCCAGCAGGACGGGACAGTCCAGGGAAAAACTGTTTTTT. Encoded protein: CASRTGQSREKLFF.

V usage is TRBV15 and J usage is TRBJ1-5; D might be TRBD1 (5 bases). Germline-derived CDR1 and CDR2 are LNHNV and YYDKDF (reference sequence). The V end was cut by 0 bases, the J end by 9 bases, with 15 bases between. The CDR3 consists of 15 residues. CDR3 protein: CATSRDTGPAWPQHF. The CDR3 DNA follows: TGTGCCACCAGCAGAGATACAGGCCCTGCATGGCCCCAGCATTTT.

The chain combines TRBV7-3 with TRBJ2-7, with 10 nucleotides matching TRBD1. Germline assignment: CDR1 SGHTA and CDR2 FQGTGA. Trimming removed 5 bases from V and 1 base from J; junction bases left unmatched: 8. CDR3 length equals 16 residues. CDR3 bases: TGTGCCAGCAGCCCACGAAAGGGACAGGGGTCCTACGAGCAGTACTTC. It codes for CASSPRKGQGSYEQYF.

This chain's CDR3 is CSVIPNDNYGYTF. The DNA of the CDR3 is TGCAGCGTTATCCCGAACGATAACTATGGCTACACCTTC. The chain recombines TRBV29-1 with TRBJ1-2; D ambiguous. Germline CDR1 reads SQVTM; CDR2 reads ANQGSEA. This CDR3 region has 13 residues. The V and J ends lost 5 bases and 1 base respectively, with 11 bases between them. Supplemented by reference TRBV29-1 and TRBJ1-2, the full variable domain reads SAVISQKPSRDICQRGTSLTIQCQVDSQVTMMFWYRQQPGQSLTLIATANQGSEATYESGFVIDKFPISRPNLTFSTLTVSNMSPEDSSIYLCSVIPNDNYGYTFGSGTRLTVV.

The chain has TRBV5-1 and TRBJ1-2; no reliable D call. V dropped 0 bases and J dropped 3 bases, with 15 bases sitting between them. Germline loops: CDR1 SGHRS, CDR2 YFSETQ. CDR3 length equals 16 residues. CDR3 protein: CASSLGVSAVDYGYTF. The CDR3, as DNA: TGCGCCAGCAGCTTGGGAGTTTCGGCGGTGGACTATGGCTACACCTTC.

This clone was seen more than once but under ten times. The J gene is TRBJ2-3, the V gene TRBV10-3; possibly TRBD1 for D (6 bases). With 2 bases removed from V and 2 bases from J, the gap between germline ends came to 14 bases. The CDR3 totals 16 residues. CDR1 and CDR2 from the germline V gene are ENHRY and SYGVKD. The CDR3 here is CAISEVGAGATDTQYF. As DNA, the CDR3 is TGTGCCATCAGTGAGGTCGGTGCAGGGGCCACAGATACGCAGTATTTT.

V gene TRBV28 combines with J gene TRBJ1-4, with D maybe TRBD1 (5 bases). From germline, CDR1 is MDHEN and CDR2 SYDVKM. V lost 3 bases, J lost 5 bases, and 10 bases lay in between. This CDR3 has 14 residues. The chain's CDR3 is CASSFRQLNEKLFF. The CDR3 DNA reads TGTGCCAGCAGTTTTAGACAGTTGAATGAAAAACTGTTTTTT.

CDR3 coding DNA: TGTGCCAGCAGTTACCCTCCCGGTCAACGGTCTTGGAATTCACCCCTCCACTTT. Its protein product is CASSYPPGQRSWNSPLHF. The genes are TRBV6-9 and TRBJ1-6; D uncertain. Deletions cut 3 bases from V and 7 bases from J, with 22 bases between. The CDR3 is 18 residues long. Germline V lookup: CDR1 MNHGY, CDR2 SVAAGI.

V gene TRBV18 combines with J gene TRBJ2-1; 9 bases are a match to TRBD2. V shed 2 bases and J 6 bases; nucleotides not matched to a gene: 8. The CDR3 runs 16 residues. CDR1 and CDR2 from the germline V gene are KGHSH and LQKENI. The CDR3 here is CASSPGLAGAGNEQFF. DNA of the CDR3: TGTGCCAGCTCACCAGGCTTAGCGGGGGCTGGCAATGAGCAGTTCTTC.